These 17 T cell receptor beta chains were all obtained from the same sample, sequenced in a study of T cells expressing NK-cell markers. Reprocessing the 5' RACE reads, TCRdb reports a single entry for every CDR3 protein and omits DNA. Reported are about 150,000 distinct CDR3 sequences; the ten largest clones contain less than 40%. Sequenced: blood T cells: a sorted CD56 or NKG2C T cell subset, CD4+ or CD8+ T cells, or bulk PBMC T cells (not recorded which). The origin of the receptors is a woman aged 45-59 years in good health.

This CDR3 is CASSHFREAYNEQFF. The genes are TRBV14 and TRBJ2-1. CDR1 is SGHDN, CDR2 FVKESK, per germline. The CDR3 is 15 amino acids.

CDR3 sequence: CASSQGLAGGRGPYNEQFF. V is TRBV3-1 and J is TRBJ2-1; the TCRdb call, TRBD2, lacks DNA for checking. The length of the CDR3 is 19 residues. Germline-derived CDR1 and CDR2 are LGHDT and YNNKEL (reference sequence).

V and J are TRBV6-1 and TRBJ1-5. The CDR3 is 14 amino acids. CDR1 is MNHNS and CDR2 is SASEGT in the germline V gene. The CDR3 spells CATLDRGGNQPQHF.

The V call is TRBV7-9, the J call TRBJ2-3; TCRdb proposes TRBD2, but this gene call is untestable without DNA. The CDR3 extends over 16 amino acids. Germline V CDR1 and CDR2: SEHNR, FQNEAQ (reference sequence). The CDR3 loop reads CASSSHSGRARDTQYF. The full variable domain, its missing parts supplied by reference TRBV7-9 and TRBJ2-3, is DTGVSQNPRHKITKRGQNVTFRCDPISEHNRLYWYRQTLGQGPEFLTYFQNEAQLEKSRLLSDRFSAERPKGSFSTLEIQRTEQGDSAMYLCASSSHSGRARDTQYFGPGTRLTVL.

The chain has TRBV12-5 and TRBJ1-3. The CDR3 loop spans 14 amino acids. Germline lookup yields CDR1 LGHNT and CDR2 FRNRAP. The CDR3: CASGLVPPLNTIYF.

J is TRBJ1-2 and V is TRBV29-1. The V gene's germline CDR1 is SQVTM and CDR2 ANQGSEA. The CDR3 extends over 11 amino acids. CDR3 sequence: CSVLDPFGYTF.

The chain recombines TRBV19 with TRBJ2-3. The CDR3 spans 14 residues. The germline V gene encodes CDR1 LNHDA and CDR2 SQIVND (reference sequence). The CDR3: CASSVGLSTDTQYF.

The genes are TRBV4-1 and TRBJ2-2; TCRdb designates TRBD2, a call that cannot be tested without DNA. CDR3 size: 17 residues. Germline CDR1 reads MGHRA; CDR2 reads YSYEKL. The CDR3 sequence is CASSQAGTSGRAGELFF.

The V and J genes are TRBV2 and TRBJ2-1; TCRdb's assignment of TRBD1 cannot be checked, as there is no DNA. The CDR3 covers 11 residues. CDR1 is SNHLY, CDR2 FYNNEI, per germline. This CDR3 is CASSPLGEQFF.

This sequence joins TRBV15 and TRBJ2-2; TCRdb indicates TRBD2, and absent DNA this call remains unverified. This CDR3 has 18 amino acids. Per germline, CDR1 LNHNV and CDR2 YYDKDF (reference sequence). CDR3 protein: CATSFPGLAATLTGELFF.

This chain joins TRBV29-1 and TRBJ1-1. The CDR3 runs to 14 residues. Germline CDR1 and CDR2: SQVTM and ANQGSEA. This CDR3 reads CSAAGGQSNTEAFF.

The chain links TRBV20-1 to TRBJ2-1; the D call from TCRdb, TRBD2, cannot be confirmed without DNA. The germline V gene encodes CDR1 DFQATT and CDR2 SNEGSKA (reference sequence). This CDR3 has 17 residues. This chain's CDR3 is CSARNPADPSSYNEQFF.

The J gene is TRBJ2-7, the V gene TRBV24-1; TCRdb calls TRBD1, which cannot be checked without DNA. CDR3 length equals 14 residues. Germline V gene lookup returns CDR1 KGHDR and CDR2 SFDVKD. This chain's CDR3 is CATSDTRGAYEQYF.

The chain combines TRBV27 with TRBJ2-1. CDR3 length: 14 residues. Germline loops: CDR1 MNHEY, CDR2 SMNVEV (reference sequence). CDR3 sequence reads: CASSLSDWVNEQFF.

The rearrangement links TRBV10-1 to TRBJ2-3; as DNA is missing, the TRBD1 call by TCRdb cannot be tested. The length of the CDR3 is 14 residues. The V gene's germline CDR1 is WNHNN and CDR2 SYGVQD (reference sequence). Here the CDR3 reads CASSGQVFADTQYF.

The chain combines TRBV4-1 with TRBJ2-7; TCRdb names TRBD2, which stays unverified in the absence of DNA. CDR3 length: 19 residues. CDR1 is MGHRA, CDR2 YSYEKL, per germline. CDR3 in amino acids: CASSREKGSTLADTYEQYF.

The V and J genes are TRBV4-1 and TRBJ2-2; TCRdb outputs TRBD2, but without DNA this stays unchecked. The germline V gene has CDR1 MGHRA and CDR2 YSYEKL. The CDR3 runs 18 residues. This CDR3 reads CASSHLAGGPLGTGELFF.